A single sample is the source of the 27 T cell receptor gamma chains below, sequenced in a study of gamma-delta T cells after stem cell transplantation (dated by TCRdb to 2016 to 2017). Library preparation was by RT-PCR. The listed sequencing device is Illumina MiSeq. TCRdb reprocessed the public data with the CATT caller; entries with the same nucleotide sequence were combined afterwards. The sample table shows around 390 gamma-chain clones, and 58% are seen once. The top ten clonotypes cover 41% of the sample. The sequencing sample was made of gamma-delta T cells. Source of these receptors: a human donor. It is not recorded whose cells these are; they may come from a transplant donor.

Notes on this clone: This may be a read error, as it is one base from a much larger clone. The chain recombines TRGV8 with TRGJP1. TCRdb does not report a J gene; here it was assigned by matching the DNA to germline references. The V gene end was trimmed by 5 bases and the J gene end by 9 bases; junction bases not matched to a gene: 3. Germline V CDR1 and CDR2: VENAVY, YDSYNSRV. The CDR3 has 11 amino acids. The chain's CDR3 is CATWGSWFKIF. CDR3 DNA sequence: TGTGCCACCTGGGGTAGTTGGTTCAAGATATTT.

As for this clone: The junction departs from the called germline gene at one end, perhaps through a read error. The CDR3 bases are TGTGCCACCTGGGCACGATCTGTGGCTCGTGATGGGATCAAGACGTTT. Its protein product is CATWARSVARDGIKTF. The chain employs TRGV8 and TRGJP2. The J gene was not available in TCRdb and was assigned here by matching the DNA to germline segments. CDR1 and CDR2 from the germline V gene are VENAVY and YDSYNSRV. The CDR3 loop spans 16 amino acids.

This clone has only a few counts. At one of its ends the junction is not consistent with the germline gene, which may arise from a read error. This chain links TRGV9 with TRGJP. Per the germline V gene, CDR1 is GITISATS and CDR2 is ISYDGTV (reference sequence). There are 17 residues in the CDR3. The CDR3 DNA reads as TGTGCCTTGTGGGAGGTGCTAGAAGAGATGGGCAAAAAAATCAAGGTATTT. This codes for CALWEVLEEMGKKIKVF.

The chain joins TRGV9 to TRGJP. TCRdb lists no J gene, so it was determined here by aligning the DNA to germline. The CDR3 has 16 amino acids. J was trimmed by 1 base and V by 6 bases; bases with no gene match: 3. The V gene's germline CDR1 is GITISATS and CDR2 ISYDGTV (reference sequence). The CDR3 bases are TGTGCCTTGTGGAACGGGCAAGAGTTGGGCAAAAAAATCAAGGTATTT. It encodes CALWNGQELGKKIKVF.

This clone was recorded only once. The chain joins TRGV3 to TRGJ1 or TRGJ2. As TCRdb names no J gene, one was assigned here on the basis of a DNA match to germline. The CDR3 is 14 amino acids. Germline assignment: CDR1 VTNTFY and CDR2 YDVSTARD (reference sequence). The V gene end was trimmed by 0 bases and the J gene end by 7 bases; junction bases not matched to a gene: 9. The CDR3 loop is CATWDRRKYYKKLF. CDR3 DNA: TGTGCCACCTGGGACAGGCGGAAGTACTATAAGAAACTCTTT.

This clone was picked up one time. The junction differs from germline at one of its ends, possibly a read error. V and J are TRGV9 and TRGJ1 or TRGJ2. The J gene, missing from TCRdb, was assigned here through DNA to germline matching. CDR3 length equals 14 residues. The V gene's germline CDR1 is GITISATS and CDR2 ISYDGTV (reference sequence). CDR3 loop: CALWDAANDYKKLF. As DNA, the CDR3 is TGTGCCTTGTGGGACGCAGCGAATGATTATAAGAAACTCTTT.

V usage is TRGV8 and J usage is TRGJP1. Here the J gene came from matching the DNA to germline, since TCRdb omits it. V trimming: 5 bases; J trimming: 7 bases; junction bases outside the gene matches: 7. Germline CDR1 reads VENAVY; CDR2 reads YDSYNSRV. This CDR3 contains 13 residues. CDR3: CATWVLNGWFKIF. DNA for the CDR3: TGTGCCACCTGGGTCCTCAATGGTTGGTTCAAGATATTT.

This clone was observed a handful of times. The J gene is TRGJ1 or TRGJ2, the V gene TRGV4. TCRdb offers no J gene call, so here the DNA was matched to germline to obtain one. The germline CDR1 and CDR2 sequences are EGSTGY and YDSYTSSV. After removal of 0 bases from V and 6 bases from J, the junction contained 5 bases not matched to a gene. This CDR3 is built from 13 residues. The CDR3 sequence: CATWDGLAYKKLF. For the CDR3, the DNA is TGTGCCACCTGGGATGGGCTAGCTTATAAGAAACTCTTT.

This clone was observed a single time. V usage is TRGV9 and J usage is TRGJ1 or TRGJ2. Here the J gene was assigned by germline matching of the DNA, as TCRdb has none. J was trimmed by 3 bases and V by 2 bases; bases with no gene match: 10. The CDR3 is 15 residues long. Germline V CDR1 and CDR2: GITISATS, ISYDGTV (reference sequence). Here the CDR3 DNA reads TGTGCCTTGTGGGAGGGGGGGGGCATTTATTATAAGAAACTCTTT. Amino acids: CALWEGGGIYYKKLF.

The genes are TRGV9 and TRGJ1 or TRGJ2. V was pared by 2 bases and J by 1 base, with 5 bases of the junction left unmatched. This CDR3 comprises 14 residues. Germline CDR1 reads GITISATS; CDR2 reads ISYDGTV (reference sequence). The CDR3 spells CALWEAYNYYKKLF. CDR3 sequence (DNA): TGTGCCTTGTGGGAGGCCTACAATTATTATAAGAAACTCTTT.

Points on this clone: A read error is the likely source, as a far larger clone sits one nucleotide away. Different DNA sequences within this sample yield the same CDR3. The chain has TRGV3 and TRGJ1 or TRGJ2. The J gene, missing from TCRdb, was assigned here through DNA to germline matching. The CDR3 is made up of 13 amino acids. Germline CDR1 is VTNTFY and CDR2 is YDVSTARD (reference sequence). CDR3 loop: CATWDRRNYKKLF. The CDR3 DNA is TGCGCCACCTGGGACAGGCGAAATTATAAGAAACTCTTT.

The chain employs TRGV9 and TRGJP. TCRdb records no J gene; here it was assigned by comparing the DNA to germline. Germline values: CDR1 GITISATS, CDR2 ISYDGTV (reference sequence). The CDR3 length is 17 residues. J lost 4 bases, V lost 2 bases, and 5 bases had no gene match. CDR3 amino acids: CALWEGFQELGKKIKVF. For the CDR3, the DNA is TGTGCCTTGTGGGAGGGATTTCAAGAGTTGGGCAAAAAAATCAAGGTATTT.

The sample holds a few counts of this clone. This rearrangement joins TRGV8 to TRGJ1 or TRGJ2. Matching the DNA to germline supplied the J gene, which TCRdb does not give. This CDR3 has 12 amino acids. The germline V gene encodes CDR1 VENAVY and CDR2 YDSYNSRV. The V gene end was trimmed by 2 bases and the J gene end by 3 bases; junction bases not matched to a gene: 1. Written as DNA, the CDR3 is TGTGCCACCTGGGATATTTATTATAAGAAACTCTTT. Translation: CATWDIYYKKLF.

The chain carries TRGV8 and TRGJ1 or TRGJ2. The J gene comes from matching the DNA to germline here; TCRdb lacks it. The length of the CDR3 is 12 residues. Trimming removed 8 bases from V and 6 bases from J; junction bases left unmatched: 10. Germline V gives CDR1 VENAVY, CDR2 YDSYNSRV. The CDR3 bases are TGTGCCACCTTGATGCCTTTTTATAAGAAACTCTTT. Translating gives CATLMPFYKKLF.

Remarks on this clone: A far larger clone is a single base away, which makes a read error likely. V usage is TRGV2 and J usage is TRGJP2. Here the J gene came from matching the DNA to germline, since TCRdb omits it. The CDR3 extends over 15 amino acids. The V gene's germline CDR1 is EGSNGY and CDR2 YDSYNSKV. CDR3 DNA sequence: TGTGCCACCTGGGACGGGATAAGTAATGATTGGATCAAGACGTTT. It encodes CATWDGISNDWIKTF.

The CDR3 nucleotides are TGTGCCTTGTGGGAGGAATATAAGAAACTCTTT. It is translated as CALWEEYKKLF. The V gene is TRGV9, the J gene TRGJ1 or TRGJ2. There are 11 residues in the CDR3. CDR1 GITISATS and CDR2 ISYDGTV come from the germline V gene (reference sequence). V trimming: 2 bases; J trimming: 7 bases; junction bases outside the gene matches: 2.

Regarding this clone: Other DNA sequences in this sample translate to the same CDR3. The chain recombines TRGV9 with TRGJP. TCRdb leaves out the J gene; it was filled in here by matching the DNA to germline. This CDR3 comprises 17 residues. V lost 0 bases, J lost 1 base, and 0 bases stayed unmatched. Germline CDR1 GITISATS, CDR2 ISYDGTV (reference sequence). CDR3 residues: CALWEVGQELGKKIKVF. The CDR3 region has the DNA TGTGCCTTGTGGGAGGTGGGGCAAGAGTTGGGCAAAAAAATCAAGGTATTT.

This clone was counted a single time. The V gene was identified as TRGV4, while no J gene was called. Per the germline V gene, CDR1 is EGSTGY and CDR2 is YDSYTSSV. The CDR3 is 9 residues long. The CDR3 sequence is CATIKDKLF. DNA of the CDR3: TGTGCCACCATAAAAGACAAACTCTTT.

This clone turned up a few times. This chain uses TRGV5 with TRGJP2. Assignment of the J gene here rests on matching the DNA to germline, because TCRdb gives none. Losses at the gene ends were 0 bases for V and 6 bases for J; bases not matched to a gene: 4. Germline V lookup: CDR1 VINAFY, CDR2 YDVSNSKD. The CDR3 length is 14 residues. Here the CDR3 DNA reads TGTGCCACCTGGGACAGGCCCGGTGATTGGATCAAGACGTTT. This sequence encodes CATWDRPGDWIKTF.

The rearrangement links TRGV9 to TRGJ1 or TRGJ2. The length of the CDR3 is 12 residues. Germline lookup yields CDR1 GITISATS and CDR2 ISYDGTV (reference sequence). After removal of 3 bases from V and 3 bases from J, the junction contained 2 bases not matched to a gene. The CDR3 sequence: CALWETYYKKLF. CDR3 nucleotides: TGTGCCTTGTGGGAGACTTATTATAAGAAACTCTTT.

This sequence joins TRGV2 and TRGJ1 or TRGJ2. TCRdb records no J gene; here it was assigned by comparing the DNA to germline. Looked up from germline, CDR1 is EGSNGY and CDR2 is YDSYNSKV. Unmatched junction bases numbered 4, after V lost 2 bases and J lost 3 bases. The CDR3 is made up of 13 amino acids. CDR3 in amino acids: CATWDESYYKKLF. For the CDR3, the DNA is TGTGCCACCTGGGACGAATCTTATTATAAGAAACTCTTT.

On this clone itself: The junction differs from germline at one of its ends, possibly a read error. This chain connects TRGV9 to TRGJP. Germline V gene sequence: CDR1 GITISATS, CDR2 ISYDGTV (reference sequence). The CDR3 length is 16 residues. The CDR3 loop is CALWEVREFGKKIKVF. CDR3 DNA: TGTGCCTTGTGGGAGGTGCGAGAGTTTGGCAAAAAAATCAAGGTATTT.

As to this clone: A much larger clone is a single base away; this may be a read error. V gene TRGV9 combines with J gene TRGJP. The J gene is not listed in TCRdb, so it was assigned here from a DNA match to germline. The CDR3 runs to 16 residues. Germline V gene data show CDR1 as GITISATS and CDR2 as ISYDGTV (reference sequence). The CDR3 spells CALWEIQELGKKNKVF. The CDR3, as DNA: TGTGCCTTGTGGGAGATCCAAGAGTTGGGCAAAAAAAACAAGGTATTT.

The CDR3 sequence is CALWEVREELGKKIKVF. The CDR3 nucleotides are TGTGCCTTGTGGGAGGTGCGGGAAGAGTTGGGCAAAAAAATCAAGGTATTT. The chain combines TRGV9 with TRGJP. Since TCRdb gives no J gene, matching the DNA to germline was used here to assign it. Trimming cost V 0 bases and J 5 bases; bases outside gene matches: 4. The CDR3 consists of 17 residues. The V gene's germline CDR1 is GITISATS and CDR2 ISYDGTV (reference sequence).

The CDR3 nucleotides read TGTGCCACCTGGGAAGGTAGTGATTGGATCAAGACGTTT. Residues: CATWEGSDWIKTF. The chain has TRGV4 and TRGJP2. The J gene was not available in TCRdb and was assigned here by matching the DNA to germline segments. V was pared by 4 bases and J by 3 bases, with 2 bases of the junction left unmatched. Germline CDR1 EGSTGY, CDR2 YDSYTSSV. The CDR3 length is 13 residues.

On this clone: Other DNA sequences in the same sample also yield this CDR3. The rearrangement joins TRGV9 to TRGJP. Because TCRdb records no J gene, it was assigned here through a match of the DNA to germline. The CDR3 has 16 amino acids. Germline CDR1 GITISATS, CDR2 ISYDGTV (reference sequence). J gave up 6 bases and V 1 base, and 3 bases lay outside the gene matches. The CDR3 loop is CALWEVVELGKKIKVF. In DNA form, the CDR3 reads TGTGCCTTGTGGGAGGTCGTAGAGTTGGGCAAAAAAATCAAGGTATTT.

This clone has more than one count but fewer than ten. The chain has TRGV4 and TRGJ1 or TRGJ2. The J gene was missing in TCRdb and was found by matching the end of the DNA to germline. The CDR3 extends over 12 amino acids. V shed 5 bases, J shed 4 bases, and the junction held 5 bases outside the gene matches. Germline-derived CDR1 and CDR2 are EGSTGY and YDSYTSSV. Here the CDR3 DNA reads TGTGCCACCTGGGCGAGATATTATAAGAAACTCTTT. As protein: CATWARYYKKLF.